The entry below describes one TCR beta chain. What antigen it recognizes has not been identified. Base quality data are lacking; no much larger clone is found one base away. The trial excluded patients who had a history of autoimmune disease or were on systemic immunosuppression. Peripheral blood for TCR sequencing was collected from all dose cohorts at baseline, on cycle 4 day 1, and on cycle 7 day 1. Samples came from an open-label, multicenter, first-in-human phase I dose-escalation trial of ivuxolimab. Adults with locally advanced or metastatic melanoma, renal cell, hepatocellular, or head and neck squamous cell carcinoma were enrolled in the trial. CD4+ and CD8+ T cells were sorted separately from peripheral blood before TCR sequencing. The data stem from a study of OX40 agonist ivuxolimab in advanced cancers. Notes on the research overall: Ivuxolimab was a fully human IgG2 agonistic monoclonal antibody targeting the costimulatory receptor OX40 (CD134). Intravenous ivuxolimab was administered to patients every 2 weeks at six dose levels: 0.01, 0.1, 0.3, 1.5, 3 and 10 mg/kg. The point of sequencing TCRbeta in the periphery was to test whether ivuxolimab changed TCR sequence diversity and drove clonal T-cell expansion. Patients were allowed to have had prior anti-PD-1, anti-PD-L1 or anti-CTLA-4 therapy, and 30% to 40% of the dose-escalation patients had been treated with checkpoint inhibitors. Partial responses were achieved by three dose-escalation patients, of whom one had hepatocellular carcinoma and two had cutaneous melanoma. The paper describes the monotherapy dose-escalation part (N of about 57 patients) of the phase I trial of ivuxolimab. In the dose-escalation cohort, 70% to 85% of patients were male, and the mean age was approximately 60 years, with a range of 23 to 79. Of the approximately 50 dose-escalation patients, hepatocellular carcinoma was present in roughly 19, melanoma in roughly 15, renal cell carcinoma in 9 and head and neck cancer in 9. Study-wide conclusions, independent of this receptor: After ivuxolimab, expanded clones were on average more numerous among CD8+ T cells than among CD4+ T cells. Clonal expansion of both CD4+ and CD8+ blood T cells was observed from baseline to week 6 at doses 0.1 to 3.0 mg/kg. In the 0.1-3.0 mg/kg groups, partial responders had among the lowest normalized peripheral clonal expansion, particularly in CD8+ T cells. The antigen specificity of the clonally expanded peripheral T cells was not determined. Low levels of normalized T-cell clonal expansion were also seen in some nonresponding patients.

For sequencing of the TCRbeta CDR3 region, genomic DNA was extracted from the sorted cells. The immunoSEQ Assay was used to sequence the TCRbeta CDR3 regions. TCRdb provides this immuneACCESS table in a form limited to in-frame rearrangements. Some clones are lacking; in checked studies, under half of them reflect an unresolved V gene, and why the rest are absent is not known. The sample records approximately 66,000 clones, 85% of which are singletons. The ten largest clones capture roughly 0.89% of the sample. From the cysteine up to the phenylalanine, the CDR3 has a length of 15 residues. Of the read, only the CDR3 DNA is kept; its 45 bases are in frame from base 1. V loses 0 bases of germline sequence and J loses 2 bases, and the interval between the two ends is 10 bases. CDR1 and CDR2 are read off the germline V gene as LGHNA and YNFKEQ.

The rearranged chain carries TRBV4-2 and TRBJ2-5; the D gene cannot be named for sure. The receptor was derived from an adult with an advanced solid tumor such as melanoma, head and neck, liver or kidney cancer. The sample was CD4+ or CD8+ T cells sorted from blood, taken in a trial of the OX40 agonist ivuxolimab. CDR3 region: CASSQDRWQQETQYF. The sequenced DNA is TGTGCCAGCAGCCAAGATCGATGGCAGCAAGAGACCCAGTACTTC.